The rows below give T cell receptor beta chains drawn from one sample of a study of T cell repertoires in cytomegalovirus infection. These TCRs' antigens remain unknown. MiXCR, applied by TCRdb to the reads, yields one record per CDR3 protein. Among some 920,000 distinct CDR3 sequences listed, about 33% were seen once. This material consisted of cultured CD8+ T cells from PBMCs, taken from culture after CMV antigen stimulation. All receptors derive from a human donor in good health (CMV status not recorded). Some clones in this sample may be carry-over from other donors' samples. The CDR3 runs from the conserved cysteine through the conserved F or W. D genes are given only for firm matches.

length | D | J | V | CDR3
12 | . | TRBJ2-4 | TRBV7-6 | CATRDGKNIQYF
14 | . | TRBJ2-2 | TRBV28 | CASSFVGRDGELFF
12 | . | TRBJ2-4 | TRBV7-2 | CASSLGGYIQYF
14 | TRBD2 | TRBJ2-7 | TRBV27 | CASSLLSGDYEQYF
17 | . | TRBJ2-1 | TRBV19 | CASSIVGGESSYNEQFF
13 | TRBD1 | TRBJ2-7 | TRBV2 | CASSEGTGYEQYF
14 | . | TRBJ2-3 | TRBV12-3/TRBV12-4 | CASSPSGAGNTQYF
13 | . | TRBJ1-5 | TRBV27 | CASSTHQGGPQHF
11 | . | TRBJ2-1 | TRBV27 | CAVQWGNEQFF
15 | . | TRBJ1-1 | TRBV4-1 | CASSHSGRMNTEAFF
15 | . | TRBJ2-7 | TRBV29-1 | CSVEDSGSGIDEQYF
14 | TRBD1 | TRBJ2-4 | TRBV12-3/TRBV12-4 | CASTLTGAKNIQYF
16 | . | TRBJ2-2 | TRBV6-2/TRBV6-3 | CASSYGETGSTGELFF
14 | . | TRBJ1-1 | TRBV7-8 | CASSLRALDTEAFF
13 | . | TRBJ2-3 | TRBV7-9 | CASSPRLWDTQYF
15 | . | TRBJ1-1 | TRBV11-1 | CASSFSPYLNTEAFF
15 | TRBD1 | TRBJ1-5 | TRBV20-1 | CSARDWDRVGQPQHF
11 | . | TRBJ1-2 | TRBV2 | CASRPPGGYTF
19 | . | TRBJ1-1 | TRBV7-9 | CASSLDDAPRGWMNTEAFF
15 | TRBD2 | TRBJ2-1 | TRBV3-1 | CASSPGLAEYNEQFF
17 | TRBD1 | TRBJ2-5 | TRBV4-1 | CASSHSGEGGIQETQYF
16 | . | TRBJ1-5 | TRBV23-1 | CATKNRTGYSNQPQHF
15 | . | TRBJ1-2 | TRBV12-5 | CASGLVLRDTDGYTF
16 | . | TRBJ2-3 | TRBV9 | CASSAEGGIRTDTQYF
18 | TRBD2 | TRBJ2-3 | TRBV7-6 | CASSFQLAGYVSTDTQYF
12 | . | TRBJ2-2 | TRBV9 | CASSVNPGELFF
15 | . | TRBJ1-6 | TRBV6-1 | CASGERGWEASPLHF
12 | . | TRBJ1-1 | TRBV12-3/TRBV12-4 | CASSPGPLEAFF
16 | . | TRBJ1-2 | TRBV6-5 | CASTTPGLSRGYGYTF
13 | . | TRBJ1-1 | TRBV6-1 | CASSQLGQTEAFF
13 | . | TRBJ1-3 | TRBV7-4 | CASSSRDRNTIYF
15 | . | TRBJ2-5 | TRBV6-5 | CASSYSIGSQETQYF
15 | . | TRBJ2-3 | TRBV27 | CASSLLGRGTDTQYF
16 | TRBD1 | TRBJ2-5 | TRBV7-9 | CASSGTGGIPGETQYF
15 | TRBD1 | TRBJ2-1 | TRBV2 | CASSEGTTGYNEQFF
14 | . | TRBJ1-2 | TRBV6-6 | CASSYSQGTSGYTF
16 | TRBD1 | TRBJ1-1 | TRBV7-6 | CASSFFGQGRNTEAFF
15 | TRBD1 | TRBJ1-5 | TRBV7-8 | CPSGLYRGWDQPQHF
15 | . | TRBJ2-1 | TRBV12-3/TRBV12-4 | CASSLVANTYNEQFF
16 | . | TRBJ2-2 | TRBV2 | CASSGVNRANTGELFF
14 | TRBD1 | TRBJ1-6 | TRBV7-8 | CASIETGGNSPLHF
13 | TRBD1 | TRBJ2-3 | TRBV7-2 | CASSEQGWDTQYF
16 | TRBD2 | TRBJ2-7 | TRBV7-6 | CASSPGGGLAAYEQYF
16 | . | TRBJ1-6 | TRBV6-1 | CASSKAMTDYNSPLHF
16 | . | TRBJ2-7 | TRBV7-2 | CASSFLRGRRGPEQYF
15 | . | TRBJ1-1 | TRBV4-1 | CASRQGALSGTEAFF
17 | TRBD1 | TRBJ2-7 | TRBV6-2/TRBV6-3 | CASEALYRQGPVYEQYF
15 | . | TRBJ2-5 | TRBV7-2 | CASSLAVVGRETQYF
17 | TRBD1 | TRBJ1-2 | TRBV15 | CATSSHPAGQEDYGYTF
16 | TRBD1 | TRBJ1-2 | TRBV7-6 | CASSLTGEQGAYGYTF
13 | . | TRBJ1-2 | TRBV7-7 | CASSLRRNYGYTF
16 | . | TRBJ1-5 | TRBV20-1 | CSARDYRADSNQPQHF
13 | . | TRBJ2-3 | TRBV19 | CASNARLTDTQYF
14 | TRBD1 | TRBJ2-7 | TRBV6-6 | CASSLRDRGYEQYF
17 | TRBD1 | TRBJ1-6 | TRBV4-3 | CASSQGQGRTGASPLHF
11 | . | TRBJ2-2 | TRBV9 | CATLRSGELFF
16 | TRBD1 | TRBJ2-7 | TRBV7-6 | CASSLKDRGRSYEQYF
14 | . | TRBJ2-3 | TRBV29-1 | CSVQRDSRTDTQYF
15 | TRBD1 | TRBJ1-1 | TRBV28 | CASSRDRYLNTEAFF
13 | . | TRBJ2-3 | TRBV27 | CASTHFITDTQYF